This T cell receptor (beta chain) was found in a study of CD8+CD57+ T cells in acquired aplastic anemia. Study-wide context: Sorted CD4+ and CD8+ cells gave an average of around 3.3 ug of DNA. Study-level points and caveats: The study identified roughly 31 CD8+ CDR3 sequences shared by patients and controls. The study found no significant CD8+ Simpson's diversity difference between patients and controls.

Template material for TCR beta VDJ and CDR3 profiling consisted of genomic DNA. MiXCR, run by TCRdb on the reads, gives a single entry per CDR3 protein. The table includes approximately 470,000 distinct CDR3 sequences, around 30% detected once. Individuals selected for sequencing had exhibited CD8+CD57+ cell expansion on flow cytometry. Receipt of therapy had not occurred in any patient by the time of blood sampling. V lost 7 bases to trimming and J lost 0 bases, with 13 bases between them. The CDR3 covers 15 residues. Per the germline V gene, CDR1 is SGHAT and CDR2 is FQNNGV. With regard to this clonotype: The antigen is undetermined.

The sequenced sample consisted of sorted CD4+, CD8+, or CD8+CD57+ T cells (not recorded which) from PBMCs. V and J are TRBV11-2 and TRBJ2-4; D not certain. The TCR sequence derives from a human donor with aplastic anemia. CDR3 DNA sequence: TGTGCCAGCATCCTCCCTGGCGAAGCCAAAAACATTCAGTACTTC. Protein product: CASILPGEAKNIQYF. Looking up the rest from reference TRBV11-2 and TRBJ2-4 gives the full variable domain: EAGVAQSPRYKIIEKRQSVAFWCNPISGHATLYWYQQILGQGPKLLIQFQNNGVVDDSQLPKDRFSAERLKGVDSTLKIQPAKLEDSAVYLCASILPGEAKNIQYFGAGTRLSVL.